The clone carrying this T cell receptor beta chain came up once. Its antigen is not identified. The CDR3 is 17 amino acids. The germline V and J ends were trimmed by 6 bases and 3 bases, with 18 bases remaining between them. Germline V gene lookup returns CDR1 LNHDA and CDR2 SQIVND (reference sequence). This sample was included in a study of T cell repertoires in cytomegalovirus infection. Looking at the study overall: Well-studied HLA-B-restricted CMV epitopes were used in the study alongside recently identified HLA-C-restricted ones. Public TCR beta signatures were indicative of both CMV infection and a matching HLA type.

TCRdb reprocessed the reads via MiXCR and lists one record per CDR3 protein. The sample has 200,000 or so distinct CDR3 sequences; less than 50% are singletons. The V and J genes are TRBV19 and TRBJ2-6, with D possibly being TRBD1 (6 bases). Sample: CD8+ T cells from cultured PBMCs, taken from culture after CMV antigen stimulation. This receptor was identified in a human donor in good health (CMV status not recorded). Some clones in this sample may be carry-over from other donors' samples. This CDR3 reads CASSRNREKVGANVLTF. The CDR3 nucleotides read TGTGCCAGTAGCCGTAACAGGGAGAAAGTTGGGGCCAACGTCCTGACTTTC.